What follows are 25 T cell receptor beta chains derived from one specimen sequenced in a study of low-dose radiotherapy and immunotherapy resistance in tumors. Regarding time point: after trial treatment. Noted treatment: LDRT plus nivolumab, ipilimumab, low-dose cyclophosphamide and aspirin (RACIN trial). Primers targeting TRAV and TRBV primed first-strand cDNA, covering alpha and beta chains. With a constant-region primer and a V-primer adapter, TCRs were subjected to around 18 PCR cycles of amplification. One entry per CDR3 protein, called by TCRdb with MiXCR from the reads. The data contain more than 90,000 distinct CDR3 sequences, less than 25% of them singletons. The material was PBMCs, obtained after low-dose radiotherapy plus immunotherapy. The receptors originated from a male donor with prostate cancer.

The table lists this clonotype with many counts. The chain joins TRBV2 to TRBJ2-3, with D possibly being TRBD1 (5 bases). Germline CDR1 is SNHLY and CDR2 is FYNNEI. This CDR3 spans 16 amino acids. V was clipped by 2 bases and J by 6 bases, with 18 bases between them. The CDR3 DNA sequence: TGTGCCAGCAGTGAAAAGGCCGCAGGGCAATTGGATACGCAGTATTTT. Amino acid sequence: CASSEKAAGQLDTQYF.

This clonotype was detected many times. The V call is TRBV19, the J call TRBJ1-1; D is uncertain. CDR1 LNHDA and CDR2 SQIVND come from the germline V gene (reference sequence). The V end lost 5 bases, the J end lost 7 bases, and 20 bases lay between the germline ends. CDR3 length: 15 amino acids. The CDR3 loop is CASSVRVRAGFEAFF. CDR3 nucleotide sequence: TGTGCCAGTAGTGTCCGAGTGAGGGCCGGCTTTGAAGCTTTCTTT.

This clonotype was seen many times. The CDR3 here is CASSQGARAGTEAFF. The CDR3 DNA reads as TGTGCCAGCAGCCAAGGTGCCAGGGCCGGCACTGAAGCTTTCTTT. The J gene is TRBJ1-1, the V gene TRBV3-1, with TRBD1 as a possible D gene (5 bases). The V end lost 1 base, the J end lost 4 bases, and 13 bases lay between the germline ends. CDR1 LGHDT and CDR2 YNNKEL come from the germline V gene (reference sequence). The CDR3 loop spans 15 amino acids.

The gene calls are TRBV6-2 or TRBV6-3 and TRBJ2-2; 7 nucleotides align to TRBD2. The CDR3 extends over 16 amino acids. Germline loops: CDR1 MNHEY, CDR2 SVGEGT. V lost 3 bases, J lost 7 bases, and 11 bases stayed unmatched. The CDR3 region has the DNA TGTGCCAGCAGTTATCGGGCCGGGAGGAATTTCGGGGAGCTGTTTTTT. It codes for CASSYRAGRNFGELFF.

As regards this clonotype: One end of the junction does not line up with germline, which may come from a read error. The chain uses TRBV18 and TRBJ1-4; 7 bases map to TRBD1. Germline loops: CDR1 KGHSH, CDR2 LQKENI. CDR3 length: 15 amino acids. Written as DNA, the CDR3 is TGTGCCAGCTCAACACCCGGGACAGTAAATGAAAAACTGTTTTTT. Amino acids: CASSTPGTVNEKLFF.

The chain uses TRBV4-2 and TRBJ1-4; tentative D call: TRBD1 (5 bases). The germline V gene encodes CDR1 LGHNA and CDR2 YNFKEQ. Between the trimmed V and J ends, which lost 1 base and 8 bases, there was a span of 14 bases. The CDR3 loop spans 15 amino acids. CDR3 protein: CASSQVGGGDEKLFF. The CDR3, as DNA: TGTGCCAGCAGCCAAGTGGGCGGGGGGGACGAAAAACTGTTTTTT.

This clonotype appeared many times. The chain couples TRBV29-1 to TRBJ1-1, with a weak D call TRBD1 (6 bases). The V end was cut by 6 bases, the J end by 0 bases, with 14 bases between. The CDR3 has 14 residues. CDR1 and CDR2 from the germline V gene are SQVTM and ANQGSEA. CDR3 sequence (DNA): TGCAGCGTCCGGGGGGCAGGGCTGAACACTGAAGCTTTCTTT. The encoded protein is CSVRGAGLNTEAFF. The variable domain in full, completed from reference TRBV29-1 and TRBJ1-1, reads SAVISQKPSRDICQRGTSLTIQCQVDSQVTMMFWYRQQPGQSLTLIATANQGSEATYESGFVIDKFPISRPNLTFSTLTVSNMSPEDSSIYLCSVRGAGLNTEAFFGQGTRLTVV.

In its sample, this clonotype was seen many times. The V and J genes are TRBV5-8 and TRBJ2-7; a weak D match, TRBD1 (6 bases). Germline V gene data show CDR1 as SGHTS and CDR2 as YDEGEE. V lost 3 bases, J lost 5 bases, and 21 bases lay in between. The CDR3 covers 16 residues. The CDR3 protein is CASSSGQSDQGDEQYF. The CDR3 bases are TGTGCCAGCAGCTCAGGACAGAGTGATCAGGGCGACGAGCAGTACTTC. The whole variable domain, remainder taken from reference TRBV5-8 and TRBJ2-7, is EAGVTQSPTHLIKTRGQQATLRCSPISGHTSVYWYQQALGLGLQFLLWYDEGEERNRGNFPPRFSGRQFPNYSSELNVNALELEDSALYLCASSSGQSDQGDEQYFGPGTRLTVT.

To note about this clonotype: At one boundary the junction diverges from the germline segment, which might be a read error. This chain links TRBV24-1 with TRBJ2-3; 9 bases are a match to TRBD1. CDR1 and CDR2 (germline): KGHDR, SFDVKD. This CDR3 comprises 16 residues. The CDR3 DNA is TGTGCCAGCAGTCCAGGGACAGGGCTACGCACAGATACGCAGTATTTT. Its protein is CASSPGTGLRTDTQYF.

This clonotype showed up many times. The rearrangement joins TRBV7-9 to TRBJ2-2; 8 bases are a match to TRBD1. With 9 bases clipped from V and 0 bases from J, the junction kept 3 bases outside the gene matches. This CDR3 spans 14 amino acids. Germline V gene sequence: CDR1 SEHNR, CDR2 FQNEAQ (reference sequence). The CDR3: CASRQGTNTGELFF. The CDR3 DNA reads TGTGCCAGTAGACAGGGGACGAACACCGGGGAGCTGTTTTTT.

This clonotype occurred many times. The chain links TRBV9 to TRBJ2-2; D is undetermined. Germline V CDR1 and CDR2: SGDLS, YYNGEE. The CDR3 spans 15 residues. V gave up 3 bases and J gave up 6 bases, with 15 bases separating them. The CDR3 sequence: CASSAPETVPGELFF. In DNA form, the CDR3 reads TGTGCCAGCAGCGCTCCCGAGACGGTTCCCGGGGAGCTGTTTTTT.

In its sample, this clonotype was seen many times. The rearrangement uses TRBV20-1 and TRBJ1-2; 9 positions agree with TRBD1. Germline trimming cut 3 bases from V and 8 bases from J; bases unmatched to any gene: 10. From germline, CDR1 is DFQATT and CDR2 SNEGSKA (reference sequence). This CDR3 is 14 amino acids long. The chain's CDR3 is CSASSRRTGDGYTF. Here the CDR3 DNA reads TGCAGTGCTAGTTCCCGTCGGACAGGGGACGGCTACACCTTC.

J is TRBJ2-5 and V is TRBV2; 10 bases fit TRBD1. Germline CDR1 is SNHLY and CDR2 is FYNNEI. Trimming cost V 8 bases and J 2 bases; bases outside gene matches: 14. This CDR3 is 17 amino acids long. CDR3 sequence reads: CASGVDRGRPLQETQYF. As DNA, the CDR3 is TGTGCCAGCGGAGTTGACAGGGGGCGTCCCTTACAAGAGACCCAGTACTTC.

The sample holds many counts of this clonotype. The gene calls are TRBV5-1 and TRBJ2-5; tentatively, D is TRBD2 (5 bases). Trimming shortened V by 4 bases and J by 5 bases, and 12 bases separated the two germline ends. This CDR3 contains 13 residues. The germline V gene encodes CDR1 SGHRS and CDR2 YFSETQ. Written as DNA, the CDR3 is TGCGCCAGCAGCGGCGGGTCGTGGGAGACCCAGTACTTC. Protein: CASSGGSWETQYF.

This clonotype has a count of ten or more. The chain recombines TRBV6-8 with TRBJ1-2; 8 nucleotides line up with TRBD1. Germline V gene lookup returns CDR1 MNHGY and CDR2 SAAAGT. This CDR3 region has 15 residues. V lost 4 bases to trimming and J lost 4 bases; unmatched junction nucleotides: 8. CDR3 in amino acids: CASSSLGGTGYGYTF. As DNA, the CDR3 is TGTGCCAGCAGTTCCCTGGGGGGGACAGGCTATGGCTACACCTTC.

This clonotype was seen at least ten times. This rearrangement joins TRBV3-1 to TRBJ2-5, with D unclear. Trimming took 0 bases from V and 5 from J, leaving 10 bases between them. CDR3 length: 14 residues. Germline-derived CDR1 and CDR2 are LGHDT and YNNKEL (reference sequence). The CDR3 reads CASSQDDPRETQYF. The CDR3 DNA reads TGTGCCAGCAGCCAAGATGACCCGAGGGAGACCCAGTACTTC.

This clonotype was recorded many times. This chain connects TRBV10-2 to TRBJ1-5; D gene uncertain. Germline V lookup: CDR1 WSHSY, CDR2 SAAADI. CDR3 length: 16 residues. V lost 0 bases, J lost 0 bases, and 9 bases lay in between. In DNA, the CDR3 is TGCGCCAGCAGTGAGTCAGCAGGCTATAGCAATCAGCCCCAGCATTTT. Translating it yields CASSESAGYSNQPQHF.

This clonotype has at least ten counts. The chain joins TRBV7-6 to TRBJ2-2, with D perhaps TRBD2 (6 bases). The CDR3 runs 18 residues. V was cut by 3 bases and J by 3 bases, with 20 bases left in between. Germline V gene sequence: CDR1 SGHVS, CDR2 FNYEAQ. CDR3: CASSFATPGPGDTGELFF. The CDR3 DNA reads as TGTGCCAGCAGCTTCGCAACCCCGGGCCCGGGGGACACCGGGGAGCTGTTTTTT. Supplemented by reference TRBV7-6 and TRBJ2-2, the full variable domain reads GAGVSQSPRYKVTKRGQDVALRCDPISGHVSLYWYRQALGQGPEFLTYFNYEAQQDKSGLPNDRFSAERPEGSISTLTIQRTEQRDSAMYRCASSFATPGPGDTGELFFGEGSRLTVL.

The chain employs TRBV6-5 and TRBJ2-1; unclear D gene. Germline lookup yields CDR1 MNHEY and CDR2 SVGAGI. Trimming removed 5 bases from V and 6 bases from J, with 11 bases in between. This CDR3 has 13 amino acids. The CDR3 region has the DNA TGTGCCAGCAGTCGCCCCGGCCTCAATGAGCAGTTCTTC. Protein product: CASSRPGLNEQFF.

A note on this clonotype: With a much larger clone just one base away, this may be a read error. V usage is TRBV20-1 and J usage is TRBJ1-5, with D tentatively TRBD1 (5 bases). The CDR3 is made up of 14 amino acids. The germline V gene has CDR1 DFQATT and CDR2 SNEGSKA (reference sequence). V lost 4 bases and J lost 7, with 17 bases in between. In nucleotides, the CDR3 is TGCAGTGCTAACACCCCCGGGGGATGGCAGCCCCAGCATTTT. Its translation is CSANTPGGWQPQHF.

This clonotype showed up many times. The gene calls are TRBV12-3 or TRBV12-4 and TRBJ2-7; maybe TRBD2 (5 bases). The CDR3 length is 17 residues. Trimming removed 3 bases from V and 1 base from J, with 19 bases in between. Here the CDR3 DNA reads TGTGCCAGCAGTTTGGGTCCCGGACGGGATGGGTCCTACGAGCAGTACTTC. It encodes CASSLGPGRDGSYEQYF.

This clonotype was seen more than once but under ten times. The rearrangement uses TRBV11-3 and TRBJ2-3; perhaps D is TRBD1 or TRBD2 (5 bases each). This CDR3 spans 13 amino acids. Deletions cut 5 bases from V and 10 bases from J, with 16 bases between. Germline loops: CDR1 SGHNT, CDR2 YENEEA. As DNA, the CDR3 is TGTGCCAGCAGCGGACGGGACCCGTTACCGCAGTATTTT. It encodes CASSGRDPLPQYF.

The chain combines TRBV14 with TRBJ2-1; TRBD1 aligns across 9 bases. J was trimmed by 5 bases and V by 4 bases; bases with no gene match: 6. The CDR3 extends over 15 amino acids. CDR1 is SGHDN, CDR2 FVKESK, per germline. CDR3 in amino acids: CASSLLGQGNNEQFF. CDR3 bases: TGTGCCAGCAGCCTCCTGGGACAGGGCAACAATGAGCAGTTCTTC.

This clonotype appeared many times. The V and J genes are TRBV4-1 and TRBJ2-5; D remains ambiguous. Trimming removed 5 bases from V and 0 bases from J, with 13 bases in between. Germline CDR1 is MGHRA and CDR2 is YSYEKL. This CDR3 is 15 amino acids long. The CDR3 loop is CASSVQMGYQETQYF. The CDR3 DNA is TGCGCCAGCAGCGTTCAAATGGGTTACCAAGAGACCCAGTACTTC.

In its sample, this clonotype was seen many times. V and J are TRBV5-1 and TRBJ2-5, with TRBD1 matching 10 bases. CDR3 length equals 16 residues. From germline, CDR1 is SGHRS and CDR2 YFSETQ. Trimming cost V 1 base and J 5 bases; bases outside gene matches: 8. The CDR3 coding sequence is TGCGCCAGCAGCTTGCAAGGGACAGGGGACGAGGAGACCCAGTACTTC. Translated, it gives CASSLQGTGDEETQYF. The full variable domain, with the rest looked up from reference TRBV5-1 and TRBJ2-5, is KAGVTQTPRYLIKTRGQQVTLSCSPISGHRSVSWYQQTPGQGLQFLFEYFSETQRNKGNFPGRFSGRQFSNSRSEMNVSTLELGDSALYLCASSLQGTGDEETQYFGPGTRLLVL.